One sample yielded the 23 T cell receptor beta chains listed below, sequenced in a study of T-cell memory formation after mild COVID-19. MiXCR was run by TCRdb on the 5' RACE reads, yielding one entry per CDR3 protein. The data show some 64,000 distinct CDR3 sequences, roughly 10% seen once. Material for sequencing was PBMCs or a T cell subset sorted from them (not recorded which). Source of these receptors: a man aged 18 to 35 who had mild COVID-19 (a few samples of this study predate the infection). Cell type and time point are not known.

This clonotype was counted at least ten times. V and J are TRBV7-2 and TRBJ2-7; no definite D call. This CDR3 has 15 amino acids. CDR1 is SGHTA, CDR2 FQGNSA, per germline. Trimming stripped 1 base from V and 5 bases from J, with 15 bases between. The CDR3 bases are TGTGCCAGCAGCTTAGAACAGATGGGCCGCCACGAGCAGTACTTC. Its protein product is CASSLEQMGRHEQYF.

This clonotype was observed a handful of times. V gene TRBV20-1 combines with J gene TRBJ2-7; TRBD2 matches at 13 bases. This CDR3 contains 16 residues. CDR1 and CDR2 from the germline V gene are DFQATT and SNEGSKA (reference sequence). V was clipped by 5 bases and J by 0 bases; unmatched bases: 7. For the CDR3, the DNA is TGCAGTGCTGGCGGGACTAGCGGGAAGAGCTCCTACGAGCAGTACGTC. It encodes CSAGGTSGKSSYEQYV.

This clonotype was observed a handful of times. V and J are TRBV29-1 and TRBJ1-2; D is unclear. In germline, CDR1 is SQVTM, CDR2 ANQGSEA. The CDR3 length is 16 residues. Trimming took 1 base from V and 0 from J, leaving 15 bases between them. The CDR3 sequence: CSVEGEGLQANYGYTF. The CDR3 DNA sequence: TGCAGCGTTGAAGGGGAAGGTCTCCAAGCTAACTATGGCTACACCTTC.

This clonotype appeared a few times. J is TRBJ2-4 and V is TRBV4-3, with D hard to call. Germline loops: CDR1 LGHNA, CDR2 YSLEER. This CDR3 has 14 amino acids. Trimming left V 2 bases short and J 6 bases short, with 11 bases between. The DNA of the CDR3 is TGCGCCAGCAGCCAACGGAGACCGACAAACATTCAGTACTTC. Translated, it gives CASSQRRPTNIQYF.

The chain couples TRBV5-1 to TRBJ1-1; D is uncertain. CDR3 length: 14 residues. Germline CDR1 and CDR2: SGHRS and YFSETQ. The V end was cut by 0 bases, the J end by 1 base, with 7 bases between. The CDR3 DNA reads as TGCGCCAGCAGCTTGGAAACAGAGAACACTGAAGCTTTCTTT. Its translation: CASSLETENTEAFF.

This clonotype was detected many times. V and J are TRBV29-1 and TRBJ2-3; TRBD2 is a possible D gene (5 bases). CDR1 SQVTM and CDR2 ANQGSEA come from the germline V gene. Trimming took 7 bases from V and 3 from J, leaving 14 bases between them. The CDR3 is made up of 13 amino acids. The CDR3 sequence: CSDLRGSTDTQYF. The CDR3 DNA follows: TGCAGCGACCTCCGGGGAAGTACAGATACGCAGTATTTT.

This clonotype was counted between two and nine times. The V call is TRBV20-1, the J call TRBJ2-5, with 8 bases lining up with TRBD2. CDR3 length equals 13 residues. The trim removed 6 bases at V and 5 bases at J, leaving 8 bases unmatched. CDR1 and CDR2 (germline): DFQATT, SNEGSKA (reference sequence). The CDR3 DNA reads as TGCAGTGCCCCAAGGACTAGCTTGGAGACCCAGTACTTC. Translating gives CSAPRTSLETQYF.

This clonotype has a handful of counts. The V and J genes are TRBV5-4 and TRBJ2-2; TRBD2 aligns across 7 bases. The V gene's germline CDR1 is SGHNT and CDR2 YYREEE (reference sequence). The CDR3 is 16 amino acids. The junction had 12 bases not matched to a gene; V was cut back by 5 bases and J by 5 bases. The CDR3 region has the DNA TGTGCCAGCAGATCCGGACTAGAGCTGTGGACCGGGGAGCTGTTTTTT. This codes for CASRSGLELWTGELFF.

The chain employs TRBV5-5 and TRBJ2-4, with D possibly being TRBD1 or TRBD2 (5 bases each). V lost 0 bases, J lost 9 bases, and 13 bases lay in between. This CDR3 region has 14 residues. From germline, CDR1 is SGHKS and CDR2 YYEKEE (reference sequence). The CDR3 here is CASSLDGGSSIQYF. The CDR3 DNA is TGTGCCAGCAGCTTGGATGGGGGTAGCAGCATTCAGTACTTC.

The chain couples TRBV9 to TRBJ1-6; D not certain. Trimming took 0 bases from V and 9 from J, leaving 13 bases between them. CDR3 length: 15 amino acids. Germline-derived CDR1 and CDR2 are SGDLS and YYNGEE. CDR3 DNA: TGTGCCAGCAGCGTAGATGGGTTATGGGGTTCACCCCTCCACTTT. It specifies CASSVDGLWGSPLHF.

CDR3 amino acids: CATSETGGNTGELFF. As DNA, the CDR3 is TGTGCCACCAGTGAGACAGGGGGGAACACCGGGGAGCTGTTTTTT. The rearrangement uses TRBV24-1 and TRBJ2-2; 9 positions match TRBD1. The CDR3 length is 15 residues. Per germline, CDR1 KGHDR and CDR2 SFDVKD. Trimming cost V 4 bases and J 1 base; bases outside gene matches: 0.

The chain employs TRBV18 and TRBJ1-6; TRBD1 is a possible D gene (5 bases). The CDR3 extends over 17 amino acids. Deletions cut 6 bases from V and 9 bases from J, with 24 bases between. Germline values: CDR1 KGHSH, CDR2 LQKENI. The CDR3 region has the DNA TGTGCCAGCTCGCCCACTTCGAGGGGAGAGACTAGTTCACCCCTCCACTTT. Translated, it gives CASSPTSRGETSSPLHF.

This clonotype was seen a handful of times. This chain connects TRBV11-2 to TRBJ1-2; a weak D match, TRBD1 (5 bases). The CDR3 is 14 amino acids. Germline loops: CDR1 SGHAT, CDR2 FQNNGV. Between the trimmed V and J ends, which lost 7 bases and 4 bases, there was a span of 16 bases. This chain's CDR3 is CASMSTRGPYGYTF. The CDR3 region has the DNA TGTGCCAGCATGAGTACCCGGGGCCCCTATGGCTACACCTTC.

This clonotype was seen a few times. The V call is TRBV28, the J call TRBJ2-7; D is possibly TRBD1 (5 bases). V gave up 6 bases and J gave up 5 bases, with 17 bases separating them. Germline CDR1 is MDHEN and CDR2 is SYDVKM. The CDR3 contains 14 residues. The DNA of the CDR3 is TGTGCCAGCAGCCCTGGGCAGGGCTTCGACGAGCAGTACGTC. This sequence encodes CASSPGQGFDEQYV.

The chain's CDR3 is CASSLAGSPNTGELFF. CDR3 DNA sequence: TGCGCCAGCAGCTTGGCGGGCAGCCCGAACACCGGGGAGCTGTTTTTT. This chain connects TRBV5-1 to TRBJ2-2; D ambiguous. CDR3 length equals 16 residues. V was cut by 0 bases and J by 0 bases, with 9 bases left in between. Germline V gene lookup returns CDR1 SGHRS and CDR2 YFSETQ.

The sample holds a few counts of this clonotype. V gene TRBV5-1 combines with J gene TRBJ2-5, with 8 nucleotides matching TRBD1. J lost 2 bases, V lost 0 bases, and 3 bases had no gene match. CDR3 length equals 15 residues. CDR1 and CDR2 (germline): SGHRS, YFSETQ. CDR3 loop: CASSLVQGGQETQYF. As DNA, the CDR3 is TGCGCCAGCAGCTTGGTACAGGGGGGACAAGAGACCCAGTACTTC.

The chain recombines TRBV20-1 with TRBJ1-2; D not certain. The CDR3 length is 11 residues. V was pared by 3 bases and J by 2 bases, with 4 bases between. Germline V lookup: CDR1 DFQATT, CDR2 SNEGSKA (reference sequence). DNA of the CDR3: TGCAGTGCTAGGGACAACTATGGCTACACCTTC. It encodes CSARDNYGYTF.

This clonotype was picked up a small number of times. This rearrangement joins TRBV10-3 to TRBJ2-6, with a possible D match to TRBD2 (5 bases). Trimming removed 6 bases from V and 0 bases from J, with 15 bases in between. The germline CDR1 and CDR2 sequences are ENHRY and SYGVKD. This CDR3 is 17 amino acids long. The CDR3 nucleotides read TGTGCCATCAGCCGGGAACCAGAGAGCTCTGGGGCCAACGTCCTGACTTTC. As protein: CAISREPESSGANVLTF.

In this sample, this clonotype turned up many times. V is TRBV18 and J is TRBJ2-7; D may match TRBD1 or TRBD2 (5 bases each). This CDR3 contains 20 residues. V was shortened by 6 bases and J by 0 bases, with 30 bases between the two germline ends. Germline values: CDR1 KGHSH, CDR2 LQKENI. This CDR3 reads CASSTTGTAPSNQSSYEQYV. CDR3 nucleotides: TGTGCCAGCTCGACTACCGGGACGGCCCCATCTAACCAGAGCTCCTACGAGCAGTACGTC.

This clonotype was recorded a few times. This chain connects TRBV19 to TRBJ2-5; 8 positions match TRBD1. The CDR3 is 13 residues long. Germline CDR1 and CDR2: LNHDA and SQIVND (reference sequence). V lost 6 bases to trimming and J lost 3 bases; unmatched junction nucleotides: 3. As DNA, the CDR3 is TGTGCCAGTAGGGACAGGGCGAAAGAGACCCAGTACTTC. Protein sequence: CASRDRAKETQYF. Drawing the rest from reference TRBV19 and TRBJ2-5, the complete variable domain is DGGITQSPKYLFRKEGQNVTLSCEQNLNHDAMYWYRQDPGQGLRLIYYSQIVNDFQKGDIAEGYSVSREKKESFPLTVTSAQKNPTAFYLCASRDRAKETQYFGPGTRLLVL.

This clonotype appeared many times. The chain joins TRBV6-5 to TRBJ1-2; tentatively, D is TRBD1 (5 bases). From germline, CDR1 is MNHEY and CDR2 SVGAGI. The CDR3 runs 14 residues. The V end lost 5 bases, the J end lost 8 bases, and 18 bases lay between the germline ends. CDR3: CASSQPPGEGGYTF. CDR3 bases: TGTGCCAGCAGTCAACCCCCCGGGGAGGGGGGCTACACCTTC.

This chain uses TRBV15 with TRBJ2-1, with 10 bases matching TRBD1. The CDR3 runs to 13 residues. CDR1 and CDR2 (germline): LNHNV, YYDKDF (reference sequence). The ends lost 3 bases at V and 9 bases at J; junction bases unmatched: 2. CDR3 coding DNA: TGTGCCACCAGCAGCCGGGACAGGGGTGAGCAGTTCTTC. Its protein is CATSSRDRGEQFF.

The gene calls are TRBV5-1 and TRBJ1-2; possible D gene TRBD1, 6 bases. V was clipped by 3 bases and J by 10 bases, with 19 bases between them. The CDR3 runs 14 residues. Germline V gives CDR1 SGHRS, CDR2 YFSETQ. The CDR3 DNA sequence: TGCGCCAGCAGCTCTGGATCAGGGGCGAATGACTACACCTTC. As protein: CASSSGSGANDYTF.